The T cell receptor beta chain under discussion was sequenced for a study of T cell clones after liver transplantation. Turning to the study itself: Third-party-reactive TCRbeta sequences from pre-transplant mixed lymphocyte reactions served as antigen-independent comparators.

Points on this clone: Its cognate antigen is unknown. As the CDR3 is not closed by the conserved phenylalanine or tryptophan, this likely results from a read error.

The data were produced by immunoSEQ multiplex PCR, yet TCRdb's version contains in-frame clones alone and is incomplete. The sample yields roughly 100,000 clones, about 86% seen once. Looked up from germline, CDR1 is KGHSH and CDR2 is LQKENI. CDR3 length: 14 residues. V shed 4 bases and J shed 4 bases, with 13 bases lying between them. Study outcomes and limitations: These preliminary findings come from unstandardized post-transplant sampling times.

The chain is built from TRBV18 and TRBJ1-1, with D perhaps matching TRBD1 (6 bases). The input for sequencing was CD4+ T cells from blood, taken 47 months after liver transplant. This clonotype was sampled from a human patient who received a liver transplant. Part of the T cell pool may stem from the graft donor. The CDR3 protein is CASSRGTPVTEAFL. DNA for the CDR3: TGTGCCAGCTCACGAGGGACACCAGTCACTGAAGCTTTCCTT.